One sample yielded the 27 T cell receptor beta chains listed below, sequenced in a study of T cell responses to AZD1222 COVID-19 vaccine. Repertoires were generated with immunoSEQ multiplex PCR, while TCRdb's copy carries only in-frame clones and drops some. The table records about 140,000 clones, 85% to 95% of them present only once. Sample: peripheral blood, taken on day 0 of MenACWY control vaccination. Receptor source: an adult in good health.

The V and J genes are TRBV19 and TRBJ1-2; no firm D call. Germline CDR1 and CDR2: LNHDA and SQIVND (reference sequence). The CDR3 sequence is 13 residues long. The germline V and J ends were trimmed by 4 bases and 4 bases, with 10 bases remaining between them. The CDR3 bases are TGTGCCAGTAGTAGGGTCGGAGGCTATGGCTACACCTTC. The encoded protein is CASSRVGGYGYTF.

V gene TRBV5-5 combines with J gene TRBJ2-7; perhaps TRBD2 as D (6 bases). With 4 bases removed from V and 2 bases from J, the gap between germline ends came to 25 bases. The CDR3 runs to 18 residues. The germline V gene encodes CDR1 SGHKS and CDR2 YYEKEE (reference sequence). The CDR3 DNA sequence: TGTGCCAGCAGCCTGGGAGGATTGGGGAGAGGGTTCGCCTACGAGCAGTACTTC. Protein sequence: CASSLGGLGRGFAYEQYF.

This chain joins TRBV6-2 or TRBV6-3 and TRBJ2-3; no clear D. The CDR3 sequence is 12 residues long. Germline V lookup: CDR1 MNHEY, CDR2 SVGEGT. Trimming shortened V by 4 bases and J by 3 bases, and 5 bases separated the two germline ends. CDR3 protein: CASSWGTDTQYF. As DNA, the CDR3 is TGTGCCAGCAGTTGGGGTACAGATACGCAGTATTTT.

The chain employs TRBV9 and TRBJ2-2; D may correspond to TRBD1 or TRBD2 (6 bases each). The CDR3 is 17 residues long. The germline V gene has CDR1 SGDLS and CDR2 YYNGEE. Trimming left V 4 bases short and J 4 bases short, with 20 bases between. The CDR3, as DNA: TGTGCCAGCAGCCCTCGAGGGGGGAGGAGAGGCACCGGGGAGCTGTTTTTT. Its translation is CASSPRGGRRGTGELFF.

This rearrangement joins TRBV6-2 or TRBV6-3 to TRBJ1-5; no firm D call. CDR3 length: 16 residues. Trimming left V 2 bases short and J 3 bases short, with 14 bases between. CDR1 is MNHEY, CDR2 SVGEGT, per germline. In nucleotides, the CDR3 is TGTGCCAGCAGTTACGAATTGGGAGCATTCAATCAGCCCCAGCATTTT. Translated: CASSYELGAFNQPQHF.

V is TRBV27 and J is TRBJ2-3, with 7 bases matching TRBD2. Germline V CDR1 and CDR2: MNHEY, SMNVEV (reference sequence). J lost 8 bases, V lost 7 bases, and 18 bases had no gene match. This CDR3 region has 16 residues. The CDR3 spells CASISFAGAGSVTQYF. The CDR3 DNA reads as TGTGCCAGCATTTCCTTCGCGGGAGCGGGGAGTGTTACGCAGTATTTT.

The gene calls are TRBV6-4 and TRBJ1-1, with D possibly being TRBD1 (5 bases). Germline values: CDR1 MRHNA, CDR2 SNTAGT. Trimming took off 6 bases at V and 5 bases at J, with 7 bases between the two ends. This CDR3 contains 11 residues. The CDR3 nucleotides are TGTGCCAGCAGCCAGGGTACTGAAGCTTTCTTT. It translates to CASSQGTEAFF.

The chain has TRBV7-2 and TRBJ1-3; TRBD1 agrees at 9 bases. CDR3 length: 15 amino acids. Germline V gives CDR1 SGHTA, CDR2 FQGNSA. Trimming removed 6 bases from V and 4 bases from J; junction bases left unmatched: 7. The DNA for the CDR3 is TGTGCCAGCAGTTCCCGGACAGGGGAGGGAAACACCATATATTTT. This translates into CASSSRTGEGNTIYF. Together with reference TRBV7-2 and TRBJ1-3, the CDR3 gives the full variable domain: GAGVSQSPSNKVTEKGKDVELRCDPISGHTALYWYRQSLGQGLEFLIYFQGNSAPDKSGLPSDRFSAERTGGSVSTLTIQRTQQEDSAVYLCASSSRTGEGNTIYFGEGSWLTVV.

This rearrangement joins TRBV7-2 to TRBJ1-4; 9 nucleotides match TRBD1. Germline CDR1 and CDR2: SGHTA and FQGNSA. Unmatched junction bases numbered 6, after V lost 5 bases and J lost 8 bases. The CDR3 has 14 residues. CDR3 sequence reads: CASSVGTGKEKLFF. The CDR3 DNA sequence: TGTGCCAGCAGCGTAGGGACAGGGAAGGAAAAACTGTTTTTT.

V and J are TRBV27 and TRBJ1-5, with unresolved D. The CDR3 extends over 13 amino acids. V was shortened by 5 bases and J by 3 bases, with 8 bases between the two germline ends. From germline, CDR1 is MNHEY and CDR2 SMNVEV (reference sequence). CDR3 coding DNA: TGTGCCAGCAGTCCTGCCTACAATCAGCCCCAGCATTTT. Residues: CASSPAYNQPQHF.

The V gene is TRBV12-5, the J gene TRBJ1-5; possibly TRBD1 for D (6 bases). V was cut by 8 bases and J by 1 base, with 12 bases left in between. CDR1 and CDR2 from the germline V gene are LGHNT and FRNRAP. The CDR3 has 14 amino acids. The CDR3 DNA reads TGTGCTAGTTTAGCCGGGACAAGCAATCAGCCCCAGCATTTT. Its protein is CASLAGTSNQPQHF.

The chain carries TRBV5-1 and TRBJ1-1; a weak D match, TRBD1 (5 bases). CDR3 size: 14 residues. The V gene lost 0 bases and the J gene lost 6 bases, with 12 bases spanning the gap. Germline lookup yields CDR1 SGHRS and CDR2 YFSETQ. CDR3 in DNA: TGCGCCAGCAGCTTGGCCCCAGGGTACTCTGAAGCTTTCTTT. It codes for CASSLAPGYSEAFF.

This clone was seen only once. The J gene is TRBJ1-3, the V gene TRBV24-1; D uncertain. The germline V and J ends were trimmed by 4 bases and 4 bases, with 1 base remaining between them. This CDR3 has 11 residues. Germline CDR1 and CDR2: KGHDR and SFDVKD. The CDR3 is CATSEGNTIYF. In DNA, the CDR3 is TGTGCCACCAGTGAGGGAAACACCATATATTTT.

The chain combines TRBV30 with TRBJ1-2; D unclear. The CDR3 is 15 residues long. Trimming took off 2 bases at V and 8 bases at J, with 21 bases between the two ends. The V gene's germline CDR1 is GTSNPN and CDR2 SVGIG (reference sequence). CDR3 sequence: CAWSSPRLARTGYTF. Written as DNA, the CDR3 is TGTGCCTGGAGTTCCCCCCGCCTGGCCAGGACGGGCTACACCTTC.

This sequence joins TRBV7-6 and TRBJ1-4; 11 bases agree with TRBD1. Germline CDR1 SGHVS, CDR2 FNYEAQ. This CDR3 is built from 17 residues. V shed 4 bases and J 3 bases; nucleotides not matched to a gene: 7. The CDR3 protein is CASSSRTGGLSNEKLFF. CDR3 DNA sequence: TGTGCCAGCAGCTCCCGGACAGGGGGCTTGTCTAATGAAAAACTGTTTTTT.

V and J are TRBV5-1 and TRBJ2-3, with TRBD2 matching over 8 bases. CDR3 length: 13 amino acids. CDR1 is SGHRS and CDR2 is YFSETQ in the germline V gene. V lost 7 bases and J lost 3; bases outside the gene matches: 4. In DNA form, the CDR3 reads TGCGCCAGCGGCGGGACTAGTACAGATACGCAGTATTTT. Translation: CASGGTSTDTQYF. Together with reference TRBV5-1 and TRBJ2-3, the CDR3 gives the full variable domain: KAGVTQTPRYLIKTRGQQVTLSCSPISGHRSVSWYQQTPGQGLQFLFEYFSETQRNKGNFPGRFSGRQFSNSRSEMNVSTLELGDSALYLCASGGTSTDTQYFGPGTRLTVL.

CDR3 residues: CASNRERRYGYTF. CDR3 DNA sequence: TGTGCCAGCAACCGGGAACGAAGGTATGGCTACACCTTC. This rearrangement joins TRBV2 to TRBJ1-2; D remains ambiguous. V lost 7 bases and J lost 5, with 14 bases in between. Germline CDR1 and CDR2: SNHLY and FYNNEI. This CDR3 has 13 residues.

The chain joins TRBV7-2 to TRBJ2-3; D is uncertain. The germline CDR1 and CDR2 sequences are SGHTA and FQGNSA. The CDR3 is 16 residues long. The V and J ends lost 2 bases and 0 bases respectively, with 12 bases between them. The CDR3 here is CASSLRSAHSTDTQYF. The CDR3 DNA reads TGTGCCAGCAGCTTACGCAGCGCCCACAGCACAGATACGCAGTATTTT.

This rearrangement joins TRBV7-2 to TRBJ1-2; D might be TRBD1 (6 bases). The CDR3 is made up of 16 amino acids. V was pared by 0 bases and J by 7 bases, with 18 bases between. Germline CDR1 and CDR2: SGHTA and FQGNSA. CDR3 amino acids: CASSLASLGGPSGYTF. As DNA, the CDR3 is TGTGCCAGCAGCTTAGCATCTCTGGGGGGGCCTAGTGGCTACACCTTC.

This chain links TRBV12-3 or TRBV12-4 with TRBJ1-1; no firm D call. With 1 base removed from V and 6 bases from J, the gap between germline ends came to 6 bases. CDR3 size: 12 residues. CDR3 DNA sequence: TGTGCCAGCAGTTTAGTGGGTTCTGAAGCTTTCTTT. It translates to CASSLVGSEAFF.

The J gene is TRBJ2-7, the V gene TRBV7-9; the D gene is possibly TRBD2 (5 bases). Trimming took 3 bases from V and 3 from J, leaving 12 bases between them. CDR3 length: 14 amino acids. The V gene's germline CDR1 is SEHNR and CDR2 FQNEAQ (reference sequence). The CDR3 DNA reads TGTGCCAGCAGCTTTGGTAAACTAGGCTACGAGCAGTACTTC. Encoded protein: CASSFGKLGYEQYF.

The chain combines TRBV6-6 with TRBJ2-3; no clear D. Trimming took 2 bases from V and 3 from J, leaving 15 bases between them. The CDR3 runs 16 residues. The germline CDR1 and CDR2 sequences are MNHNY and SVGAGI (reference sequence). This CDR3 is CASSYTSLWRTDTQYF. CDR3 DNA: TGTGCCAGCAGTTACACCAGTCTATGGCGTACAGATACGCAGTATTTT.

The gene calls are TRBV7-9 and TRBJ2-7; D is ambiguous. The CDR3 consists of 15 residues. V shed 1 base and J shed 4 bases, with 14 bases lying between them. Germline V CDR1 and CDR2: SEHNR, FQNEAQ (reference sequence). The CDR3 DNA follows: TGTGCCAGCAGCTTAGTAGGTTTCACCTTATACGAGCAGTACTTC. The encoded protein is CASSLVGFTLYEQYF. The whole variable domain, remainder taken from reference TRBV7-9 and TRBJ2-7, is DTGVSQNPRHKITKRGQNVTFRCDPISEHNRLYWYRQTLGQGPEFLTYFQNEAQLEKSRLLSDRFSAERPKGSFSTLEIQRTEQGDSAMYLCASSLVGFTLYEQYFGPGTRLTVT.

The chain uses TRBV9 and TRBJ2-6; 7 bases fit TRBD1. Germline CDR1 is SGDLS and CDR2 is YYNGEE. The CDR3 loop spans 18 amino acids. Losses at the gene ends were 4 bases for V and 0 bases for J; bases not matched to a gene: 10. The CDR3 DNA reads TGTGCCAGCAGCCCTAGGGGGCGGGCCAGCTCTGGGGCCAACGTCCTGACTTTC. It codes for CASSPRGRASSGANVLTF.

V and J are TRBV10-1 and TRBJ2-1; TRBD2 matches 10 bases. Germline V gives CDR1 WNHNN, CDR2 SYGVQD (reference sequence). The CDR3 has 15 amino acids. The V gene end was trimmed by 1 base and the J gene end by 5 bases; junction bases not matched to a gene: 2. CDR3 coding DNA: TGCGCCAGCAGTGAGTTTACTAGCGGGAACAATGAGCAGTTCTTC. This translates into CASSEFTSGNNEQFF.

This clone has only a few counts. The chain employs TRBV5-1 and TRBJ2-7; no clear D gene. Trimming took off 3 bases at V and 4 bases at J, with 8 bases between the two ends. Germline CDR1 and CDR2: SGHRS and YFSETQ. The CDR3 runs 12 residues. CDR3 protein: CASSSTGYEQYF. The CDR3 region has the DNA TGCGCCAGCAGCTCGACTGGTTACGAGCAGTACTTC.

The rearrangement links TRBV6-5 to TRBJ2-2; D is perhaps TRBD1 (6 bases). The CDR3 is 14 residues long. Trimming removed 5 bases from V and 7 bases from J, with 14 bases in between. Germline lookup yields CDR1 MNHEY and CDR2 SVGAGI. CDR3 coding DNA: TGTGCCAGCAGTCTGGACAGCGATAACGGGGAGCTGTTTTTT. Protein sequence: CASSLDSDNGELFF.